This passage covers 27 T cell receptor beta chains from one sample sequenced in a study of Graves' ophthalmopathy and Graves' hyperthyroidism (dated by TCRdb to 2017 to 2018). Sequencing took place on an Illumina HiSeq 2000. TCR beta CDR3 regions were amplified from RNA transcripts for repertoire sequencing. HTBI primers and the Qiagen OneStep RT-PCR kit were used in a first-round RT-PCR, which was followed by a second-round multiplex PCR, size selection and purification. TCRdb trimmed public reads at Q25 via fastp, called clones via MiXCR and kept in-frame beta chains. Identical CDR3 protein sequences are pooled into one entry, listed with their most common genes and DNA. Present in this sample are 350,000 to 400,000 distinct CDR3 sequences, around 19% of which were seen just once. The ten top clones hold approximately 1.4% of the sample. Source material: peripheral blood. The source of these receptors is a woman aged 18 to 35 with Graves' ophthalmopathy. Donor details come from another sample of the same person, matched by shared clones.

This clonotype was found a few times. The genes are TRBV19 and TRBJ1-6, with 7 bases identical to TRBD1. Losses at the gene ends were 6 bases for V and 6 bases for J; bases not matched to a gene: 8. There are 15 residues in the CDR3. Germline values: CDR1 LNHDA, CDR2 SQIVND (reference sequence). For the CDR3, the DNA is TGTGCCAGTAGGTCCGGGGCAGGGGGTAATTCACCCCTCCACTTT. Translating gives CASRSGAGGNSPLHF.

This clonotype was seen many times. This chain uses TRBV12-3 or TRBV12-4 with TRBJ1-2; D is unclear. The CDR3 contains 15 residues. V lost 3 bases to trimming and J lost 8 bases, with 19 bases between them. CDR3 DNA: TGTGCCAGCAGTTTCGGTAGGAGAATTTATCAGGGCTACACCTTC. This codes for CASSFGRRIYQGYTF.

In its sample, this clonotype was seen many times. The V gene is TRBV27, the J gene TRBJ2-5, with 8 bases aligning to TRBD2. This CDR3 has 15 amino acids. Germline trimming cut 5 bases from V and 0 bases from J; bases unmatched to any gene: 5. The germline V gene has CDR1 MNHEY and CDR2 SMNVEV (reference sequence). This CDR3 reads CASSQTSAYQETQYF. Written as DNA, the CDR3 is TGTGCCAGCAGTCAGACTAGCGCCTACCAAGAGACCCAGTACTTC.

This clonotype was seen at least ten times. This chain joins TRBV28 and TRBJ2-5, with D perhaps assigned TRBD1 or TRBD2 (7 bases each). From germline, CDR1 is MDHEN and CDR2 SYDVKM. This CDR3 has 15 residues. Trimming removed 2 bases from V and 4 bases from J, with 14 bases in between. CDR3 nucleotides: TGTGCCAGCAGTTTAAACAGGGGAGGGAGAGAGACCCAGTACTTC. It is translated as CASSLNRGGRETQYF. The full variable domain, with the rest looked up from reference TRBV28 and TRBJ2-5, is DVKVTQSSRYLVKRTGEKVFLECVQDMDHENMFWYRQDPGLGLRLIYFSYDVKMKEKGDIPEGYSVSREKKERFSLILESASTNQTSMYLCASSLNRGGRETQYFGPGTRLLVL.

The chain joins TRBV12-3 or TRBV12-4 to TRBJ1-5; the D is unclear. This CDR3 is built from 14 residues. Trimming pared 2 bases from V and 4 bases from J, leaving 9 bases between. CDR3 protein: CASSLLLSNQPQHF. The CDR3 nucleotides read TGTGCCAGCAGTTTACTCCTAAGTAATCAGCCCCAGCATTTT.

This clonotype came up many times. The gene calls are TRBV28 and TRBJ2-2; 9 nucleotides line up with TRBD1. Trimming cost V 5 bases and J 2 bases; bases outside gene matches: 6. Germline loops: CDR1 MDHEN, CDR2 SYDVKM. CDR3 length: 16 residues. DNA for the CDR3: TGTGCCAGCAGTCCAATACAGGGGGCAAACACCGGGGAGCTGTTTTTT. This encodes CASSPIQGANTGELFF.

This clonotype was seen more than once but under ten times. The CDR3 sequence is CASSKHRVGAEYTDTQYF. CDR3 sequence (DNA): TGTGCCAGCAGCAAGCACAGGGTGGGAGCGGAATACACAGATACGCAGTATTTT. The V gene is TRBV6-2 or TRBV6-3, the J gene TRBJ2-3; the D gene is possibly TRBD1 (6 bases). Germline assignment: CDR1 MNHEY and CDR2 SVGEGT. Trimming left V 6 bases short and J 2 bases short, with 24 bases between. The CDR3 spans 18 residues.

This clonotype occurred many times. This chain links TRBV20-1 with TRBJ1-1, with a weak D call TRBD1 (5 bases). Germline CDR1 is DFQATT and CDR2 is SNEGSKA (reference sequence). Trimming removed 6 bases at V and 4 bases at J, with 18 bases between. CDR3 length: 14 amino acids. The CDR3 loop reads CSAPGGGWGTEAFF. CDR3 in DNA: TGCAGTGCCCCTGGGGGGGGATGGGGCACTGAAGCTTTCTTT.

The sample holds many counts of this clonotype. This chain links TRBV30 with TRBJ1-2; D unresolved. Trimming took off 1 base at V and 1 base at J, with 10 bases between the two ends. CDR1 is GTSNPN, CDR2 SVGIG, per germline (reference sequence). The length of the CDR3 is 14 residues. CDR3 sequence (DNA): TGTGCCTGGAGTGGAAGCCTATTTAACTATGGCTACACCTTC. Its translation is CAWSGSLFNYGYTF.

The table lists this clonotype with many counts. The chain is built from TRBV2 and TRBJ1-1, with a tentative D call TRBD1 (5 bases). V was pared by 7 bases and J by 8 bases, with 17 bases between. The CDR3 has 13 amino acids. CDR1 SNHLY and CDR2 FYNNEI come from the germline V gene. The CDR3 is CASISEGQGEAFF. CDR3 bases: TGTGCCAGCATTAGTGAGGGGCAGGGCGAAGCTTTCTTT.

This clonotype was found many times. The chain employs TRBV10-1 and TRBJ2-5; 8 positions agree with TRBD2. J lost 2 bases, V lost 11 bases, and 16 bases had no gene match. The CDR3 has 16 amino acids. CDR1 and CDR2 (germline): WNHNN, SYGVQD (reference sequence). This CDR3 reads CAPTGLAGGGQETQYF. The CDR3 coding sequence is TGCGCCCCCACGGGCCTAGCGGGCGGGGGGCAAGAGACCCAGTACTTC.

J is TRBJ1-1 and V is TRBV12-3 or TRBV12-4, with TRBD1 matching 8 bases. The trim removed 3 bases at V and 7 bases at J, leaving 7 bases unmatched. The CDR3 has 14 amino acids. CDR3 amino acids: CASSLGQGAIEAFF. For the CDR3, the DNA is TGTGCCAGCAGTTTGGGGCAGGGGGCAATTGAAGCTTTCTTT.

This clonotype was counted ten times or more. J is TRBJ1-1 and V is TRBV29-1; maybe TRBD1 (5 bases). This CDR3 comprises 13 residues. V lost 3 bases to trimming and J lost 3 bases, with 11 bases between them. The germline gives CDR1 SQVTM, CDR2 ANQGSEA. CDR3 in amino acids: CSVDAGLDTEAFF. CDR3 coding DNA: TGCAGCGTTGACGCGGGGCTGGACACTGAAGCTTTCTTT.

V gene TRBV12-3 or TRBV12-4 combines with J gene TRBJ2-5, with 13 bases fitting TRBD2. This CDR3 is built from 16 residues. Germline trimming cut 6 bases from V and 3 bases from J; bases unmatched to any gene: 7. The DNA for the CDR3 is TGTGCCAGCAGCACAACTGGGACTAGCGGGAAAGAGACCCAGTACTTC. This codes for CASSTTGTSGKETQYF.

This clonotype showed up just a few times. The rearrangement joins TRBV4-1 to TRBJ2-5; 15 nucleotides agree with TRBD2. This CDR3 spans 16 amino acids. From germline, CDR1 is MGHRA and CDR2 YSYEKL. The V and J ends lost 4 bases and 1 base, in that order; junction bases with no gene match: 1. The CDR3 loop reads CASSRTSGGGQETQYF. CDR3 sequence (DNA): TGCGCCAGCAGCCGGACTAGCGGGGGGGGCCAAGAGACCCAGTACTTC.

This clonotype came up many times. V and J are TRBV9 and TRBJ2-7; 7 nucleotides agree with TRBD2. CDR1 is SGDLS, CDR2 YYNGEE, per germline. The ends lost 3 bases at V and 7 bases at J; junction bases unmatched: 7. CDR3 length: 13 amino acids. The CDR3 region has the DNA TGTGCCAGCAGCGCGCACTTGGGGGGGGAGCAGTACTTC. Protein sequence: CASSAHLGGEQYF.

This clonotype was seen repeatedly, ten times or more. The chain has TRBV30 and TRBJ1-5, with D perhaps TRBD1 (6 bases). The CDR3 sequence is 15 residues long. Trimming left V 2 bases short and J 0 bases short, with 11 bases between. Germline values: CDR1 GTSNPN, CDR2 SVGIG (reference sequence). The CDR3 spells CAWSKQGPSNQPQHF. CDR3 bases: TGTGCCTGGAGTAAACAGGGACCTAGCAATCAGCCCCAGCATTTT.

This clonotype was counted at least ten times. The chain links TRBV20-1 to TRBJ1-5; D possibly corresponds to TRBD1 (5 bases). The CDR3 spans 13 residues. The V end lost 5 bases, the J end lost 1 base, and 9 bases lay between the germline ends. The germline CDR1 and CDR2 sequences are DFQATT and SNEGSKA (reference sequence). The CDR3 protein is CSAFRDSNQPQHF. The CDR3 DNA sequence: TGCAGTGCTTTCCGGGACAGCAATCAGCCCCAGCATTTT.

This clonotype turned up a few times. The J gene is TRBJ2-5, the V gene TRBV6-1, with 7 positions matching TRBD2. This CDR3 is built from 15 residues. Germline CDR1 and CDR2: MNHNS and SASEGT. J lost 3 bases, V lost 6 bases, and 10 bases had no gene match. DNA for the CDR3: TGTGCCAGCAGCCGTAGGGGAGGGAATGAAGAGACCCAGTACTTC. This sequence encodes CASSRRGGNEETQYF.

The chain recombines TRBV27 with TRBJ2-7; D may be TRBD1 (7 bases). CDR1 is MNHEY and CDR2 is SMNVEV in the germline V gene (reference sequence). Between the trimmed V and J ends, which lost 5 bases and 4 bases, there was a span of 15 bases. This CDR3 is built from 14 residues. The DNA for the CDR3 is TGTGCCAGCAGTGCGCGGGACAGCTCGTACGAGCAGTACTTC. Translation gives CASSARDSSYEQYF.

This clonotype was seen ten or more times. The chain has TRBV28 and TRBJ1-5; 7 nucleotides align to TRBD1. CDR1 is MDHEN and CDR2 is SYDVKM in the germline V gene. Trimming cost V 8 bases and J 4 bases; bases outside gene matches: 5. The CDR3 has 13 amino acids. CDR3 in amino acids: CASGTGVNQPQHF. The CDR3 DNA sequence: TGTGCCAGCGGTACAGGGGTGAATCAGCCCCAGCATTTT.

In its sample, this clonotype was seen many times. The chain uses TRBV6-5 and TRBJ1-3; D remains unclear. Trimming removed 0 bases from V and 0 bases from J, with 12 bases in between. The germline gives CDR1 MNHEY, CDR2 SVGAGI. The CDR3 length is 17 residues. The CDR3 coding sequence is TGTGCCAGCAGTTACTCGCCCAACCCGAGCTCTGGAAACACCATATATTTT. Protein product: CASSYSPNPSSGNTIYF.

This clonotype has a count of ten or more. This chain uses TRBV7-2 with TRBJ1-1, with a tentative D call TRBD1 (6 bases). This CDR3 contains 16 residues. Germline V CDR1 and CDR2: SGHTA, FQGNSA. Trimming shortened V by 1 base and J by 3 bases, and 15 bases separated the two germline ends. This CDR3 reads CASSLGWTEKYTEAFF. DNA of the CDR3: TGTGCCAGCAGCTTAGGCTGGACAGAAAAATACACTGAAGCTTTCTTT.

CDR3 sequence (DNA): TGTGCCAGCAGGAAACAGGGGAAAAGGAACACTGAAGCTTTCTTT. It specifies CASRKQGKRNTEAFF. The chain joins TRBV6-1 to TRBJ1-1, with 7 bases identical to TRBD1. V was clipped by 6 bases and J by 1 base; unmatched bases: 8. CDR3 length: 15 residues. Germline CDR1 reads MNHNS; CDR2 reads SASEGT.

The table lists this clonotype with many counts. The gene calls are TRBV7-9 and TRBJ2-7; the match to TRBD2 covers 8 bases. The CDR3 has 13 residues. The J segment lost 4 bases and the V segment lost 6 bases, leaving 5 bases of the junction unmatched. From germline, CDR1 is SEHNR and CDR2 FQNEAQ (reference sequence). CDR3 sequence reads: CASRLGTRYEQYF. The CDR3 nucleotides are TGTGCCAGCAGACTCGGGACTAGATACGAGCAGTACTTC.

This clonotype was counted ten times or more. V gene TRBV5-1 combines with J gene TRBJ2-7; 13 nucleotides agree with TRBD2. The V and J ends lost 4 bases and 5 bases, in that order; junction bases with no gene match: 6. CDR1 is SGHRS and CDR2 is YFSETQ in the germline V gene. CDR3 length: 15 amino acids. CDR3 nucleotide sequence: TGCGCCAGCAGCCCAGGACTAGCGGGAGTAAACGAGCAGTACTTC. Protein sequence: CASSPGLAGVNEQYF.

The V call is TRBV7-2, the J call TRBJ1-5; a weak D match, TRBD1 (6 bases). This CDR3 spans 15 amino acids. Germline V gives CDR1 SGHTA, CDR2 FQGNSA. V was trimmed by 5 bases and J by 5 bases, leaving 16 bases between them. The CDR3 here is CASSPGAREDQPQHF. CDR3 bases: TGTGCCAGCAGCCCGGGGGCCAGGGAGGATCAGCCCCAGCATTTT. Using reference TRBV7-2 and TRBJ1-5 for the parts outside the CDR3, the full variable domain is GAGVSQSPSNKVTEKGKDVELRCDPISGHTALYWYRQSLGQGLEFLIYFQGNSAPDKSGLPSDRFSAERTGGSVSTLTIQRTQQEDSAVYLCASSPGAREDQPQHFGDGTRLSIL.